Listed here are 30 T cell receptor beta chains from one sample, sequenced in a study of control samples from healthy donors and cancer patients. Repertoires were generated with immunoSEQ multiplex PCR, while TCRdb's copy carries only in-frame clones and drops some. In the table there are around 82,000 clones, around 87% of which are singletons. The sequenced sample consisted of blood. Source of these receptors: a man between 50 and 59 years old in good health.

The CDR3 DNA sequence: TGTGCCAGCAGTCCTGCCAGGGGGCTTAATTCACCCCTCCACTTT. It specifies CASSPARGLNSPLHF. This chain connects TRBV6-5 to TRBJ1-6, with 8 bases identical to TRBD1. Trimming took 5 bases from V and 6 from J; bases not matched to a gene: 6. From germline, CDR1 is MNHEY and CDR2 SVGAGI. CDR3 size: 15 residues.

The genes are TRBV18 and TRBJ1-2; D call uncertain. CDR3 size: 12 residues. V shed 3 bases and J shed 8 bases, with 10 bases lying between them. Germline loops: CDR1 KGHSH, CDR2 LQKENI. Written as DNA, the CDR3 is TGTGCCAGCTCACCGGAAGAGGTGGGCTACACCTTC. It translates to CASSPEEVGYTF.

The genes are TRBV7-9 and TRBJ2-7, with 7 bases fitting TRBD2. Germline CDR1 is SEHNR and CDR2 is FQNEAQ (reference sequence). CDR3 length equals 16 residues. The trim removed 0 bases at V and 3 bases at J, leaving 8 bases unmatched. The CDR3 reads CASSLALTTSFYEQYF. CDR3 sequence (DNA): TGTGCCAGCAGCTTAGCGTTGACGACTAGCTTCTACGAGCAGTACTTC.

The V gene is TRBV7-9, the J gene TRBJ1-3; D is perhaps TRBD1 (5 bases). The CDR3 has 17 residues. V was shortened by 1 base and J by 0 bases, with 13 bases between the two germline ends. CDR1 SEHNR and CDR2 FQNEAQ come from the germline V gene (reference sequence). In DNA form, the CDR3 reads TGTGCCAGCAGCTTAGGAGTAGGGACGGCCTCTGGAAACACCATATATTTT. This encodes CASSLGVGTASGNTIYF.

J is TRBJ2-7 and V is TRBV6-2 or TRBV6-3; 11 bases agree with TRBD2. Losses at the gene ends were 1 base for V and 2 bases for J; bases not matched to a gene: 1. There are 15 residues in the CDR3. CDR1 is MNHEY, CDR2 SVGEGT, per germline. The CDR3 DNA reads as TGTGCCAGCAGTTACTTAGCGGGAGGGCCCTACGAGCAGTACTTC. Its protein product is CASSYLAGGPYEQYF.

The DNA of the CDR3 is TGTGCCAGCTCACCCTCAAGTAGCACGGAAGCTTTCTTT. This sequence encodes CASSPSSSTEAFF. This chain joins TRBV18 and TRBJ1-1; D uncertain. The CDR3 sequence is 13 residues long. Trimming shortened V by 3 bases and J by 8 bases, and 13 bases separated the two germline ends. CDR1 and CDR2 (germline): KGHSH, LQKENI.

V and J are TRBV2 and TRBJ2-2; a possible D gene is TRBD1 (6 bases). This CDR3 comprises 13 residues. Germline values: CDR1 SNHLY, CDR2 FYNNEI. Trimming cost V 8 bases and J 4 bases, with 11 bases left between them. CDR3 nucleotide sequence: TGTGCCAGCCACAGGGCTGGCACCGGGGAGCTGTTTTTT. Its translation: CASHRAGTGELFF.

The chain joins TRBV5-6 to TRBJ1-1; the match to TRBD1 covers 7 bases. CDR1 SGHDT and CDR2 YYEEEE come from the germline V gene. The CDR3 is 15 residues long. The trim removed 3 bases at V and 6 bases at J, leaving 11 bases unmatched. The CDR3 bases are TGTGCCAGCAGCTCCCCGCGACAGGGAGTATCTGAAGCTTTCTTT. Protein: CASSSPRQGVSEAFF. Together with reference TRBV5-6 and TRBJ1-1, the CDR3 gives the full variable domain: DAGVTQSPTHLIKTRGQQVTLRCSPKSGHDTVSWYQQALGQGPQFIFQYYEEEERQRGNFPDRFSGHQFPNYSSELNVNALLLGDSALYLCASSSPRQGVSEAFFGQGTRLTVV.

The rearrangement links TRBV29-1 to TRBJ1-2; 7 bases align to TRBD1. V lost 7 bases and J lost 7; bases outside the gene matches: 18. The germline V gene has CDR1 SQVTM and CDR2 ANQGSEA. This CDR3 is 15 amino acids long. CDR3 in DNA: TGCAGCGCTTCTTCATTTGCACAGGGGATTTCTGGCTACACCTTC. Translated: CSASSFAQGISGYTF. Filled out from reference TRBV29-1 and TRBJ1-2, the complete variable domain reads SAVISQKPSRDICQRGTSLTIQCQVDSQVTMMFWYRQQPGQSLTLIATANQGSEATYESGFVIDKFPISRPNLTFSTLTVSNMSPEDSSIYLCSASSFAQGISGYTFGSGTRLTVV.

This chain uses TRBV24-1 with TRBJ2-7; possibly TRBD1 for D (6 bases). Trimming took 5 bases from V and 1 from J, leaving 14 bases between them. Germline V lookup: CDR1 KGHDR, CDR2 SFDVKD. There are 15 residues in the CDR3. In DNA form, the CDR3 reads TGTGCCACCAGTGGCACGGACAGCCCTTCCTACGAGCAGTACTTC. Amino acids: CATSGTDSPSYEQYF.

The rearrangement uses TRBV7-3 and TRBJ2-7; the match to TRBD2 covers 7 bases. CDR1 is SGHTA and CDR2 is FQGTGA in the germline V gene. With V trimmed by 5 bases and J by 0 bases, 4 bases remained unmatched. The CDR3 contains 14 residues. The CDR3 sequence is CASSPGGSSYEQYF. Written as DNA, the CDR3 is TGTGCCAGCAGCCCGGGGGGTTCCTCCTACGAGCAGTACTTC.

In this sample, this clone turned up once. The chain uses TRBV25-1 and TRBJ2-2, with D possibly TRBD1 on 6 matching bases. V shed 9 bases and J shed 7 bases, with 12 bases lying between them. There are 12 residues in the CDR3. Germline CDR1 MGHDK, CDR2 SYGVNS. CDR3 amino acids: CASNTGSGELFF. CDR3 nucleotide sequence: TGTGCCAGTAACACAGGGAGCGGGGAGCTGTTTTTT.

Only one count was recorded for this clone. V is TRBV30 and J is TRBJ1-1; D is possibly TRBD1 (5 bases). The germline CDR1 and CDR2 sequences are GTSNPN and SVGIG (reference sequence). V was clipped by 0 bases and J by 5 bases, with 10 bases between them. This CDR3 contains 13 residues. The CDR3 DNA follows: TGTGCCTGGAGTGTAACCGGGGGGACTGAAGCTTTCTTT. Translating it yields CAWSVTGGTEAFF.

J is TRBJ2-7 and V is TRBV30; 9 bases are shared with TRBD1. The germline gives CDR1 GTSNPN, CDR2 SVGIG (reference sequence). The V and J ends lost 2 bases and 3 bases, in that order; junction bases with no gene match: 2. The CDR3 is made up of 13 amino acids. CDR3: CAWSTGGLYEQYF. DNA of the CDR3: TGTGCCTGGAGTACAGGGGGCCTCTACGAGCAGTACTTC.

The genes are TRBV4-3 and TRBJ1-3; D is perhaps TRBD1 (5 bases). The CDR3 contains 16 residues. Trimming shortened V by 0 bases and J by 2 bases, and 11 bases separated the two germline ends. Germline-derived CDR1 and CDR2 are LGHNA and YSLEER. CDR3 bases: TGCGCCAGCAGCCAAGATCTCGGGGGAGCTGGAAACACCATATATTTT. As protein: CASSQDLGGAGNTIYF.

The chain employs TRBV10-3 and TRBJ2-1, with TRBD2 matching over 8 bases. Germline assignment: CDR1 ENHRY and CDR2 SYGVKD. Trimming at V came to 3 bases and at J to 3 bases, leaving 16 bases not matched to a gene. This CDR3 is built from 19 residues. The CDR3 is CAISDPWVSTSDNYNEQFF. CDR3 bases: TGTGCCATCAGTGACCCGTGGGTCTCGACTAGCGATAACTACAATGAGCAGTTCTTC.

This rearrangement joins TRBV11-3 to TRBJ2-1; 10 bases fit TRBD2. J gave up 7 bases and V 8 bases, and 8 bases lay outside the gene matches. Germline values: CDR1 SGHNT, CDR2 YENEEA. This CDR3 has 14 amino acids. CDR3 protein: CASGDLAGANEQFF. The CDR3 DNA sequence: TGTGCCAGCGGCGACCTAGCGGGAGCAAATGAGCAGTTCTTC.

This chain uses TRBV12-5 with TRBJ2-1; 7 bases fit TRBD2. Germline V lookup: CDR1 LGHNT, CDR2 FRNRAP. The V segment lost 8 bases and the J segment 5 bases; nucleotides outside the gene matches: 18. CDR3 length: 17 residues. CDR3 sequence: CASWGGFLVDGDNEQFF. In DNA form, the CDR3 reads TGTGCTAGTTGGGGGGGATTTCTAGTGGATGGGGACAATGAGCAGTTCTTC.

The chain employs TRBV10-2 and TRBJ2-7; 8 positions match TRBD1. This CDR3 contains 11 residues. Germline CDR1 reads WSHSY; CDR2 reads SAAADI. V lost 8 bases and J lost 12; bases outside the gene matches: 9. CDR3 coding DNA: TGCGCCAGCCTTGACCGGGACAGGTGGTACGTC. It codes for CASLDRDRWYV.

This sequence joins TRBV6-4 and TRBJ1-1; D perhaps matches TRBD1 (5 bases). CDR1 and CDR2 (germline): MRHNA, SNTAGT. V lost 4 bases to trimming and J lost 8 bases, with 20 bases between them. The CDR3 consists of 15 residues. CDR3 nucleotide sequence: TGTGCCAGCAGTGGGGAAGGGACCCCAAGGCGGGAAGCTTTCTTT. Its translation: CASSGEGTPRREAFF.

V gene TRBV24-1 combines with J gene TRBJ1-2; D remains ambiguous. From germline, CDR1 is KGHDR and CDR2 SFDVKD. The CDR3 consists of 17 residues. V dropped 7 bases and J dropped 0 bases, with 20 bases sitting between them. This chain's CDR3 is CATREQRSSKANYGYTF. The CDR3 DNA reads as TGTGCCACCAGGGAACAACGGTCGTCTAAAGCTAACTATGGCTACACCTTC.

The chain has TRBV6-1 and TRBJ1-6; TRBD1 might be the D (6 bases). This CDR3 is built from 16 residues. Deletions cut 3 bases from V and 0 bases from J, with 9 bases between. CDR1 and CDR2 from the germline V gene are MNHNS and SASEGT. The CDR3 reads CASSEGGGSYNSPLHF. The CDR3 DNA reads as TGTGCCAGCAGTGAGGGGGGCGGCTCCTATAATTCACCCCTCCACTTT.

The CDR3: CASSEGGFNIQYF. The CDR3 DNA sequence: TGTGCCAGCAGTGAAGGCGGTTTTAACATTCAGTACTTC. The genes are TRBV6-1 and TRBJ2-4; no firm D call. The germline gives CDR1 MNHNS, CDR2 SASEGT. The V end lost 1 base, the J end lost 7 bases, and 8 bases lay between the germline ends. The CDR3 totals 13 residues.

This clone was seen a single time. The J gene is TRBJ2-5, the V gene TRBV5-3, with 7 bases matching TRBD1. TRBV5-3 is an ORF; its function is uncertain. V shed 4 bases, J shed 5 bases, and the junction held 5 bases outside the gene matches. The CDR3 is 13 residues long. CDR3 loop: CARSTTGDETQYF. Here the CDR3 DNA reads TGTGCCAGAAGCACCACAGGGGATGAGACCCAGTACTTC.

CDR3 coding DNA: TGTGCCAGCTCACTCCCGGGACTGAGCTCCTACGAGCAGTACTTC. It codes for CASSLPGLSSYEQYF. The gene calls are TRBV18 and TRBJ2-7; a possible D gene is TRBD2 (6 bases). Deletions cut 4 bases from V and 0 bases from J, with 13 bases between. CDR3 length: 15 amino acids. The germline V gene has CDR1 KGHSH and CDR2 LQKENI.

The V and J genes are TRBV9 and TRBJ2-2; D gene uncertain. V dropped 4 bases and J dropped 7 bases, with 8 bases sitting between them. The CDR3 covers 12 residues. The germline V gene has CDR1 SGDLS and CDR2 YYNGEE. CDR3 sequence reads: CASSPEIGELFF. The DNA for the CDR3 is TGTGCCAGCAGCCCAGAGATCGGGGAGCTGTTTTTT.

This chain links TRBV6-5 with TRBJ2-7, with D unresolved. V shed 6 bases and J shed 3 bases, with 9 bases lying between them. Looked up from germline, CDR1 is MNHEY and CDR2 is SVGAGI. The CDR3 has 12 residues. The CDR3 spells CASRDPNYEQYF. The CDR3 nucleotides read TGTGCCAGCAGAGATCCTAACTACGAGCAGTACTTC.

The rearrangement joins TRBV9 to TRBJ2-1, with D unclear. Trimming took off 0 bases at V and 5 bases at J, with 12 bases between the two ends. Germline V gives CDR1 SGDLS, CDR2 YYNGEE. The CDR3 contains 15 residues. This CDR3 reads CASSVVGIWDNEQFF. CDR3 in DNA: TGTGCCAGCAGCGTAGTGGGGATATGGGACAATGAGCAGTTCTTC.

This clone has only a few counts. The chain joins TRBV15 to TRBJ1-3; possibly TRBD1 for D (6 bases). V dropped 1 base and J dropped 0 bases, with 7 bases sitting between them. The V gene's germline CDR1 is LNHNV and CDR2 YYDKDF (reference sequence). This CDR3 has 15 residues. The CDR3: CATSRGTVSGNTIYF. The CDR3 nucleotides are TGTGCCACCAGCAGAGGGACAGTCTCTGGAAACACCATATATTTT.

The V call is TRBV4-3, the J call TRBJ1-6; TRBD1 aligns across 10 bases. The CDR3 extends over 15 amino acids. Losses at the gene ends were 4 bases for V and 8 bases for J; bases not matched to a gene: 5. Germline CDR1 LGHNA, CDR2 YSLEER. This CDR3 is CASSLIGTGDSPLHF. For the CDR3, the DNA is TGCGCCAGCAGCCTGATCGGGACAGGGGATTCACCCCTCCACTTT.